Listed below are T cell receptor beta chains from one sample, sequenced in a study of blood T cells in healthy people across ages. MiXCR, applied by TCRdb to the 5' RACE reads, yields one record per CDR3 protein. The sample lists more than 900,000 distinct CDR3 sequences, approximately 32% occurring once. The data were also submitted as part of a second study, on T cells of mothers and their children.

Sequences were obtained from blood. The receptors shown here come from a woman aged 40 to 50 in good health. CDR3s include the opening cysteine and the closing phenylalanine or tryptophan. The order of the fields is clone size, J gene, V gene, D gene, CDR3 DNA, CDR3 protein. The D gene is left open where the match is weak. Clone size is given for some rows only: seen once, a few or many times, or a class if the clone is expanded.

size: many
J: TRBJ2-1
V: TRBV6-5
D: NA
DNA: TGTGCCAGCAGTTATGGGACTCTCGCATTCCATGAGCAGTTCTTC
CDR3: CASSYGTLAFHEQFF

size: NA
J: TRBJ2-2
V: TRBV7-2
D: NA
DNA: TGTGCCAGCAGCAGGACAGTGATTTTCGGGGAGCTGTTTTTT
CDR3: CASSRTVIFGELFF

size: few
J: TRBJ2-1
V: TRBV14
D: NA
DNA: TGTGCCAGCAGCCACAGTGGGACTGGTCACAACAATGAGCAGTTCTTC
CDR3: CASSHSGTGHNNEQFF

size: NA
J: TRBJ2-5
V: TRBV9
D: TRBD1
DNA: TGTGCCAGCAGCGTAAACCCGGGACCACAGGGGGAGACCCAGTACTTC
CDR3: CASSVNPGPQGETQYF

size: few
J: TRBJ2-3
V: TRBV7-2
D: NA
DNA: TGTGCCAGCAGCTTGGACAGAAATAGGGCAGATACGCAGTATTTT
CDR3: CASSLDRNRADTQYF

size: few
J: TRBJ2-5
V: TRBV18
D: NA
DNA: TGTGCCAGCTCACCACCGATAGGAAAACAAGAGACCCAGTACTTC
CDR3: CASSPPIGKQETQYF

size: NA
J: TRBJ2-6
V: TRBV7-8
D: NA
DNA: TGTGCCAGCAGCTTAGCGCTCACCGGGGCCAACGTCCTGACTTTC
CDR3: CASSLALTGANVLTF

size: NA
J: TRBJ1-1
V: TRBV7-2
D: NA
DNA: TGTGCCAGCAGCTTAGCGGCGGGGGCGCGGACTGAAACTTTCTTT
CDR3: CASSLAAGARTETFF

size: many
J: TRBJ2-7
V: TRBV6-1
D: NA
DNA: TGTGCCAGCAGTGAAGCTAGAGGACAGACCTACGAGCAGTACTTC
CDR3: CASSEARGQTYEQYF

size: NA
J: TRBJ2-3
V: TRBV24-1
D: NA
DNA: TGTGTCACCAGTGACCCTAGGGATAGGGGAGGAGATACGCAGTATTTT
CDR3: CVTSDPRDRGGDTQYF

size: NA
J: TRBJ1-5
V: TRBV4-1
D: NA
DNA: TGCGCCAGCAGCCAAATCGACCAGACAGGTGGGTCCAATCAGCCCCAGCATTTT
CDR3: CASSQIDQTGGSNQPQHF

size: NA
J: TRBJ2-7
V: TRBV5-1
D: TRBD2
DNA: TGCGCCAGCAGCACCTTGGGACTAGCGGGAACCTACGAGCAGTACTTC
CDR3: CASSTLGLAGTYEQYF

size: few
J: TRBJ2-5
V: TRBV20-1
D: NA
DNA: TGCAGTGCCAAGCCCGGTCGGCTTCGGGAGACCCAGTACTTC
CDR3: CSAKPGRLRETQYF

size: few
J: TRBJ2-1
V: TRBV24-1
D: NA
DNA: TGTGCCACCAGTGATTCAGGGGTTGGCTCCTACAATGAGCAGTTCTTC
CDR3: CATSDSGVGSYNEQFF

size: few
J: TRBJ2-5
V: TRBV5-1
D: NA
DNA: TGCGCCAGCAGCTGGACACCTAGCTCCCCGGGGGCCCAGTACTTC
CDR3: CASSWTPSSPGAQYF

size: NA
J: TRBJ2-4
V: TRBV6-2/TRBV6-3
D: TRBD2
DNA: TGTGCCAGCAGTCTAGCGGGGGGGTGGCAGTACTTC
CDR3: CASSLAGGWQYF

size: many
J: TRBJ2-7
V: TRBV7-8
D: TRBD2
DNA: TGTGCCAGCAGCCTAGGGACTAGCGGGGGGCCTTACTCCTACGAGCAGTACTTC
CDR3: CASSLGTSGGPYSYEQYF

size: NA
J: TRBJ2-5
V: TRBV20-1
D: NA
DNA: TGCAGTGCTATATACAGCGGGTCCGCAAGCGGGACCCAGTACTTC
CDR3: CSAIYSGSASGTQYF

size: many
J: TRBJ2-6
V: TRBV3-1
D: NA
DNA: TGTGCCAGCAGCCAAGACGGGAACAGGGCTGGGGCCAACGTCCTGACTTTC
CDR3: CASSQDGNRAGANVLTF

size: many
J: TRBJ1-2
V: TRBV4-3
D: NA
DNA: TGCGCCAGCAGCCAAGTTTCCCAGAGAGATGGCTACACCTTC
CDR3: CASSQVSQRDGYTF

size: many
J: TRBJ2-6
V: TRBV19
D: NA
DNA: TGTGCCAGTAGTATAGGGCCCAGAGGGGGAGCTGGGGCCAACGTCCTGACTTTC
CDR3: CASSIGPRGGAGANVLTF

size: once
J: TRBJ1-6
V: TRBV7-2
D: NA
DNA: TGTGCCAGCAGCCTCGGGAGTCATAATTCACCCCTCCACTTT
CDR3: CASSLGSHNSPLHF

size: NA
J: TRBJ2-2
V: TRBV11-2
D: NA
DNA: TGTGCCAGCAGCTCGAGGACTGGTTCCAACACCGGGGAGCTGTTTTTT
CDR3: CASSSRTGSNTGELFF

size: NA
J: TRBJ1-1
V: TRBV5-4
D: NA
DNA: TGTGCCAGCAGCTTGGACAGATGGAACACTGAAGCTTTCTTT
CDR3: CASSLDRWNTEAFF

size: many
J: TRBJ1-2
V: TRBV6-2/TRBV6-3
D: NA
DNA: TGTGCCAGCAGCCCCGGACAGCACTATGGCTACACCTTC
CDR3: CASSPGQHYGYTF

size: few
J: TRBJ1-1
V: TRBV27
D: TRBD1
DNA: TGTGCCAGCAGTTTACGAGGGGGCGTACGAAACACTGAAGCTTTCTTT
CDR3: CASSLRGGVRNTEAFF

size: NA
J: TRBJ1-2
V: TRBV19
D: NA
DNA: TGTGCCAGTAGTTCCTCTCTCTATGGCTACACCTTC
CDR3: CASSSSLYGYTF